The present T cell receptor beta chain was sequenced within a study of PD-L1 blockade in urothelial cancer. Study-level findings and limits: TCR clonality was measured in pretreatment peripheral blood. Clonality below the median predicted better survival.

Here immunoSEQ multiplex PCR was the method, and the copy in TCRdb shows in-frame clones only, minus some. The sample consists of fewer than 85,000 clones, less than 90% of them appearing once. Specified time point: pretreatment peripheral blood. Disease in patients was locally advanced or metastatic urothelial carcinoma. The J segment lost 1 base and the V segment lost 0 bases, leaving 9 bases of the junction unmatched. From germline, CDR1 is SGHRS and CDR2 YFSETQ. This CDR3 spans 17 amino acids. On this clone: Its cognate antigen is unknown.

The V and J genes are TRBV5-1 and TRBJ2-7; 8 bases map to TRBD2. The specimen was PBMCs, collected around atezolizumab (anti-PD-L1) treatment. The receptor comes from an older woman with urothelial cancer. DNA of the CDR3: TGCGCCAGCAGCTTGGAATTGGGCGGGGGGCTATCCTACGAGCAGTACTTC. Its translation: CASSLELGGGLSYEQYF.